This T cell receptor (beta chain) comes out of a study of OX40 agonist ivuxolimab in advanced cancers. Study observations and caveats: Low normalized T-cell clonal expansion was also seen in some nonresponders. Partial responders dosed at 0.1-3.0 mg/kg displayed clonal expansion ranking among the lowest. Circulating CD4+ and CD8+ T cells showed clonal expansion by week 6 at 0.1 to 3.0 mg/kg.

This clone was seen once. Antigen unknown. The data were produced by immunoSEQ multiplex PCR, yet TCRdb's version contains in-frame clones alone and is incomplete. The table has 40,000 to 50,000 clones, 82% seen once. Germline CDR1 reads SGHDT; CDR2 reads YYEEEE. V lost 6 bases, J lost 6 bases, and 16 bases lay in between. The CDR3 length is 15 residues. The clonotype comes from an adult with an advanced solid tumor such as melanoma, head and neck, liver or kidney cancer. Sequencing used CD4+ or CD8+ T cells sorted from blood, obtained in a trial of the OX40 agonist ivuxolimab. The V gene is TRBV5-6, the J gene TRBJ1-6; no reliable D call. The CDR3 sequence is CASTQYQSGNSPLHF. The CDR3 nucleotides are TGTGCCAGCACCCAATACCAAAGTGGTAATTCACCCCTCCACTTT.